This TCR beta chain was identified during a study of blood T cell repertoires in COVID-19. Looking at the study overall: The study drew acute and convalescent COVID-19 samples from the United States, Italy and Spain. PBMCs, B-cell-depleted T cells, or T cells were the source of the cDNA or gDNA that made up the material.

Original data processing: How many nucleated cells were present was estimated from reference gene primer amplification. Assay: immunoSEQ multiplex PCR; the TCRdb copy retains only in-frame clones and omits some. V and J calls and clone size are given by that table; D and trimming were obtained from the DNA. The data contain about 120,000 clones, about 80% of them seen just once; the ten biggest clones take up approximately 5.6%. Trimming left V 1 base short and J 6 bases short, with 6 bases between. The CDR3 extends over 13 amino acids. Germline CDR1 and CDR2: KGHSH and LQKENI. V gene TRBV18 combines with J gene TRBJ1-4; no firm D call. The sequence derives from a man aged 65 to 85 with acute or convalescent COVID-19. Sequenced sample: peripheral blood. The CDR3 sequence is CASSPQRDEKLFF. Here the CDR3 DNA reads TGTGCCAGCTCACCACAGCGGGATGAAAAACTGTTTTTT.